The following is a T cell receptor (beta chain) sequence with its context. What it recognizes is unknown. Time point specified: healthy volunteer bleed at 2 weeks. The authors extracted total RNA from unfractionated whole blood. The library gave individual cDNA molecules unique molecular identifiers. How the authors handled the data: Sample-level TCR yields exhibited a median of around 100,000, with a range of roughly 20,000 to 750,000. In TCRdb, the RACE reads were re-called with MiXCR into one record per CDR3 protein. It is TCRdb's table, rather than the study itself, that gives the V and J calls and clone size. Of 100,000 to 150,000 distinct CDR3 sequences in the sample, around 8.2% were seen once. This sample was included in a study of human T cells and chemical hapten exposure. Study background: Minor volume differences among pooled libraries chiefly drove per-sample TCR yield variation.

Broader study findings: DPC sensitization produced no change in TCRs with frequency above 1 in 1000.

This CDR3 spans 14 amino acids. In germline, CDR1 is DFQATT, CDR2 SNEGSKA (reference sequence). Deletions cut 3 bases from V and 4 bases from J, with 14 bases between. The TCR comes from a male donor in good health. Some clones in this sample may be carry-over from other donors' samples. The chain joins TRBV20-1 to TRBJ2-3; a weak D match, TRBD2 (6 bases). Input material: whole blood. The CDR3 protein is CSASSGAQADTQYF. In nucleotides, the CDR3 is TGCAGTGCTAGCTCGGGAGCCCAGGCAGATACGCAGTATTTT.